This T cell receptor (beta chain) was documented in a study of OX40 agonist ivuxolimab in advanced cancers. Study overall: Enrolled patients in dose escalation had cancers that were hepatocellular carcinoma, melanoma, renal cell or head and neck cancer.

Germline loops: CDR1 SEHNR, CDR2 FQNEAQ (reference sequence). The CDR3 totals 16 residues. V gave up 1 base and J gave up 5 bases; unmatched junction bases: 8. The method was immunoSEQ multiplex PCR; TCRdb's version includes in-frame clones alone and lacks a portion of them. The profile shows 75,000 or so clones, about 83% of them singletons. This rearrangement joins TRBV7-9 to TRBJ2-7; TRBD1 agrees at 10 bases. The source of this sequence is an adult with an advanced solid tumor such as melanoma, head and neck, liver or kidney cancer. Specimen: CD4+ or CD8+ T cells sorted from blood, collected in a trial of the OX40 agonist ivuxolimab. The CDR3 protein is CASSLVRGTGENEQYF. Written as DNA, the CDR3 is TGTGCCAGCAGCTTAGTTCGTGGGACAGGGGAGAACGAGCAGTACTTC.